The 11 T cell receptor beta chains reported below all come from one sample, sequenced in a study of graft-versus-host responses after intestinal transplantation. Generated by immunoSEQ multiplex PCR, the TCRdb table keeps only in-frame clones and is missing some. The sample has tens of thousands of clones, about 95% seen once. Their recognized antigens are unknown. Specimen: unstimulated CD8+ T cells sorted from spleen or lymph node cells, collected before transplant. These receptors were obtained from a human donor who was the organ donor for an intestinal transplant.

This rearrangement joins TRBV30 to TRBJ2-7; either TRBD1 or TRBD2 may supply D (5 bases each). This CDR3 comprises 14 residues. Germline V gene sequence: CDR1 GTSNPN, CDR2 SVGIG (reference sequence). Trimming stripped 2 bases from V and 3 bases from J, with 14 bases between. CDR3: CAWSRDGVFYEQYF. The DNA of the CDR3 is TGTGCCTGGAGTAGGGACGGTGTCTTCTACGAGCAGTACTTC.

This chain uses TRBV14 with TRBJ2-7; no clear D. Germline V lookup: CDR1 SGHDN, CDR2 FVKESK. CDR3 length equals 13 residues. Deletions cut 0 bases from V and 3 bases from J, with 6 bases between. The DNA for the CDR3 is TGTGCCAGCAGCCAAGATCTGTACTACGAGCAGTACTTC. Translation gives CASSQDLYYEQYF.

V is TRBV9 and J is TRBJ1-4, with a tentative D call TRBD1 (6 bases). The CDR3 totals 15 residues. Germline values: CDR1 SGDLS, CDR2 YYNGEE. Deletions cut 3 bases from V and 6 bases from J, with 15 bases between. CDR3 DNA: TGTGCCAGCAGCGAGAGGGGGTTTTCTGATGAAAAACTGTTTTTT. Translation: CASSERGFSDEKLFF.

V gene TRBV9 combines with J gene TRBJ2-7, with TRBD1 matching 7 bases. The CDR3 totals 13 residues. Germline V gene data show CDR1 as SGDLS and CDR2 as YYNGEE. After removal of 4 bases from V and 1 base from J, the junction contained 2 bases not matched to a gene. In nucleotides, the CDR3 is TGTGCCAGCAGCCAGGGACAGTCCTACGAGCAGTACTTC. Residues: CASSQGQSYEQYF.

The rearrangement joins TRBV11-1 to TRBJ2-4; D assignment may be TRBD1 or TRBD2 (5 bases each). The ends were cut back, 2 bases at V and 0 bases at J, with 11 bases in the middle. Germline V gene sequence: CDR1 SGHAT, CDR2 FQDESV (reference sequence). The CDR3 has 16 amino acids. CDR3 loop: CASSLKWDLAKNIQYF. The CDR3 DNA sequence: TGTGCCAGCAGCTTAAAGTGGGACCTAGCCAAAAACATTCAGTACTTC.

This clone appeared a few times. DNA of the CDR3: TGTGCCAGCGGGGGGGGACTAGCGACCCACGAGCAGTACTTC. This sequence encodes CASGGGLATHEQYF. This chain connects TRBV27 to TRBJ2-7, with 10 bases matching TRBD2. The CDR3 totals 14 residues. Germline CDR1 reads MNHEY; CDR2 reads SMNVEV (reference sequence). V was pared by 8 bases and J by 5 bases, with 9 bases of the junction left unmatched.

Of note for this clone: At one boundary the junction diverges from the germline segment, which might be a read error. The rearrangement uses TRBV28 and TRBJ1-2, with D uncertain. CDR3 size: 15 residues. From germline, CDR1 is MDHEN and CDR2 SYDVKM. CDR3 DNA: TGTGCCAGCAGTCCGACCTCGGGCGTGGTCTATGGCCACACCTTC. This gives the protein CASSPTSGVVYGHTF.

The rearrangement uses TRBV7-9 and TRBJ2-1, with TRBD2 matching 10 bases. After removal of 5 bases from V and 8 bases from J, the junction contained 21 bases not matched to a gene. Germline V gene sequence: CDR1 SEHNR, CDR2 FQNEAQ (reference sequence). The CDR3 spans 19 residues. CDR3 protein: CASSPSERGGHSGRDEQFF. CDR3 coding DNA: TGTGCCAGCAGCCCCTCGGAGCGGGGGGGGCATTCCGGTAGAGATGAGCAGTTCTTC.

V and J are TRBV7-3 and TRBJ2-5; possible D gene TRBD1, 5 bases. The CDR3 is 14 amino acids. Germline V lookup: CDR1 SGHTA, CDR2 FQGTGA. With 5 bases removed from V and 5 bases from J, the gap between germline ends came to 15 bases. The CDR3 coding sequence is TGTGCCAGCAGCCCGCAAGGGGCCGGGGAGACCCAGTACTTC. This sequence encodes CASSPQGAGETQYF.

The rearrangement joins TRBV7-3 to TRBJ2-7, with 10 nucleotides matching TRBD2. This CDR3 has 15 amino acids. The germline CDR1 and CDR2 sequences are SGHTA and FQGTGA. V was clipped by 6 bases and J by 2 bases; unmatched bases: 7. CDR3: CASSLLAGATYEQYF. Written as DNA, the CDR3 is TGTGCCAGCAGTTTGCTAGCGGGGGCCACCTACGAGCAGTACTTC.

The rearrangement links TRBV13 to TRBJ2-7; D is undetermined. CDR3 length: 13 residues. Germline V gene data show CDR1 as PRHDT and CDR2 as FYEKMQ (reference sequence). Trimming stripped 0 bases from V and 3 bases from J, with 6 bases between. Here the CDR3 reads CASSLGTNYEQYF. The CDR3 bases are TGTGCCAGCAGCTTAGGGACAAACTACGAGCAGTACTTC.